This T cell receptor beta chain was documented in a study of spatial heterogeneity in lung cancer. Each CDR3 protein gets one entry after TCRdb re-called the 5' RACE reads with MiXCR. The profile shows fewer than 45,000 distinct CDR3 sequences, approximately 6.8% of them singletons. Study-level results: Ubiquitous expanded tumor TCRs were observed in blood more at resection than follow-up.

This sample's time point: sample taken at primary tumor resection. Whole RNA from tumor, nontumor lung or frozen PBMC was sequenced unsorted. Untreated early-stage non-small cell lung cancer patients, over 55 in total, were the donors. This clonotype occurred a few times. As yet, its antigen is unknown. The clonotype originates from a female donor with early-stage non-small cell lung cancer. The starting material was PBMCs, obtained at surgery.

CDR3 nucleotides: TGCAGCGTTGAGGCCAGGGGGAGGAGAGAGACCCAGTACTTC. The encoded protein is CSVEARGRRETQYF. The V and J genes are TRBV29-1 and TRBJ2-5, with D possibly matching TRBD1 (7 bases). The CDR3 extends over 14 amino acids. Germline lookup yields CDR1 SQVTM and CDR2 ANQGSEA. With 3 bases removed from V and 4 bases from J, the gap between germline ends came to 15 bases.